This T cell receptor (beta chain) was identified during a study of cytomegalovirus exposure and HLA in healthy donors. As for the study in general: In a previous analysis, around 120 million unique TCR beta sequences were found from roughly 180 million T cells.

Primers for the PCR totalled 60 Vbeta and 13 Jbeta. Measured with immunoSEQ multiplex PCR; TCRdb has only the in-frame clones, and not every one. The table lists around 94,000 clones, more than 70% of them singletons. Per germline, CDR1 SQVTM and CDR2 ANQGSEA. This CDR3 region has 13 residues. V lost 0 bases and J 0 bases, leaving 5 bases between the germline ends. This clone turned up a few times. Source material: PBMCs. The TCR originated in a woman aged 60 to 75 in good health and CMV-seropositive. V usage is TRBV29-1 and J usage is TRBJ1-1, with unresolved D. The CDR3 sequence: CSVEDTVNTEAFF. DNA for the CDR3: TGCAGCGTTGAAGACACGGTGAACACTGAAGCTTTCTTT.